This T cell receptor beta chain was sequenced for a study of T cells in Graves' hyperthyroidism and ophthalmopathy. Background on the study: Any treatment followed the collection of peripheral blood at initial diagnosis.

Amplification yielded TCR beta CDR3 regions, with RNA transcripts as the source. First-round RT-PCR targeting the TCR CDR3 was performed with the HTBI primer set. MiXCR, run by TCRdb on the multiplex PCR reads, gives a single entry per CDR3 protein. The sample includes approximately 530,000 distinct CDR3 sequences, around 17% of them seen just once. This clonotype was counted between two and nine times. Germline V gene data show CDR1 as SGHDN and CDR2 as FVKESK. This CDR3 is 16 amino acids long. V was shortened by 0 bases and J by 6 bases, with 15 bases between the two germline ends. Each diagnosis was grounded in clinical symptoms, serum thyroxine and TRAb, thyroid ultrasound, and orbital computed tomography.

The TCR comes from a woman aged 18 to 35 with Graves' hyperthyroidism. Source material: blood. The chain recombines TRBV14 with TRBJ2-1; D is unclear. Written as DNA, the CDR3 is TGTGCCAGCAGCCAAGATCTCGCAATGCTGGGCAATGAGCAGTTCTTC. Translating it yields CASSQDLAMLGNEQFF.